A selection of T cell receptor beta chains follows, all from one sample in a study of blood T cell repertoires in COVID-19. Using immunoSEQ multiplex PCR, the repertoire was profiled, and TCRdb retains in-frame clones only, with some absent. The sample holds a few hundred thousand clones; roughly 85% are singletons and the top ten take roughly 2.6%. Source material: peripheral blood. The origin of the receptors is a man aged 45-60 years who had recovered from COVID-19. CDR3s include the opening cysteine and the closing phenylalanine or tryptophan. A D gene is named only where the DNA matches it firmly. Expanded clones get a size class; other rows say once, few or many, or leave the size out.

TGTGCCAGCAGCCGGACACCGAGCTCTGGAAACACCATATATTTT	CASSRTPSSGNTIYF	few	.	TRBV7-2	TRBJ1-3
TGTGCCAGCACCCCTGGGGGGGTCTACGGCTATGGCTACACCTTC	CASTPGGVYGYGYTF	.	.	TRBV6-5	TRBJ1-2
TGCAGTGCTGCTAGGGGGCCTGAAGCTTTCTTT	CSAARGPEAFF	.	TRBD1	TRBV20-1	TRBJ1-1
TGTGCCAGTAGCCTAGCGGGAGAGAGAGATACGCAGTATTTT	CASSLAGERDTQYF	.	TRBD2	TRBV19	TRBJ2-3
TGCGCCAGCAGCCTAGGGACTAGCGATCTCTACGAGCAGTACTTC	CASSLGTSDLYEQYF	.	TRBD2	TRBV4-1	TRBJ2-7
TGTGCCAGCAGCCTACCGGATCAGCCCCAGCATTTT	CASSLPDQPQHF	few	.	TRBV7-9	TRBJ1-5
TGTGCCAGCAGTGAATATGGGGCTACCACTTATGGCTACACCTTC	CASSEYGATTYGYTF	once	.	TRBV25-1	TRBJ1-2
TGTGCCAGCAGCCAGGATTCAACAGGACCCTATGGCTACACCTTC	CASSQDSTGPYGYTF	.	.	TRBV5-4	TRBJ1-2
TGTGCCAGCAGCTTAGGATGGGCGGGAGGAGACATTCAGTACTTC	CASSLGWAGGDIQYF	.	TRBD2	TRBV7-9	TRBJ2-4
TGTGCCAGCAGCAAAATTAGGACAGTCCAAGAGACCCAGTACTTC	CASSKIRTVQETQYF	.	.	TRBV7-2	TRBJ2-5
TGTGCCAGCAGTTTCGGACAGGGAAGATCACCCCTCCACTTT	CASSFGQGRSPLHF	.	TRBD1	TRBV6-5	TRBJ1-6
TGTGCCAGTAGTATATTCGGCCAGGGTGATTACCAGCCCCAGCATTTT	CASSIFGQGDYQPQHF	once	.	TRBV19	TRBJ1-5
TGTGCCAGCAGTACCCGACAGTACACTGAAGCTTTCTTT	CASSTRQYTEAFF	few	.	TRBV6-5	TRBJ1-1
TGTGCCAGCAGCTTGTGGACTAGGGCGCACGAGCAGTACTTC	CASSLWTRAHEQYF	few	TRBD2	TRBV5-6	TRBJ2-7
TGTGCCTGGAGAGAGGGTCAGACTAGCGGGAGGGCATCCGACGAGCAGTACTTC	CAWREGQTSGRASDEQYF	once	TRBD2	TRBV30	TRBJ2-7
TGTGCCAGCAGTTACGACGGGAACTATGGCTACACCTTC	CASSYDGNYGYTF	.	.	TRBV6-5	TRBJ1-2
TGTGCCAGCAGCTCAGCGGGAGGGCGCAATGAGCAGTTCTTC	CASSSAGGRNEQFF	.	TRBD2	TRBV6-6	TRBJ2-1
TGTGCCAGCAGGCCGGGACAGGGGACCTACAATGAGCAGTTCTTC	CASRPGQGTYNEQFF	.	TRBD1	TRBV9	TRBJ2-1
TGCAGCGTTGGGACAAATAGCAATCAGCCCCAGCATTTT	CSVGTNSNQPQHF	.	.	TRBV29-1	TRBJ1-5
TGTGCCAGCAGTGAATCGCGGAACCCTAGCACAGATACGCAGTATTTT	CASSESRNPSTDTQYF	once	.	TRBV25-1	TRBJ2-3
TGCGCCAGCAGCTTTGCGGTGAGGACAGGGGCTCTCAATGAGCAGTTCTTC	CASSFAVRTGALNEQFF	.	TRBD1	TRBV5-1	TRBJ2-1
TGTGCCAGCAGCCCCCAATTAGATTCACCCCTCCACTTT	CASSPQLDSPLHF	.	.	TRBV9	TRBJ1-6
TGTGCCAGCAGCTTAATCTTCGGGGGGGAAGCTTTCTTT	CASSLIFGGEAFF	.	.	TRBV11-3	TRBJ1-1